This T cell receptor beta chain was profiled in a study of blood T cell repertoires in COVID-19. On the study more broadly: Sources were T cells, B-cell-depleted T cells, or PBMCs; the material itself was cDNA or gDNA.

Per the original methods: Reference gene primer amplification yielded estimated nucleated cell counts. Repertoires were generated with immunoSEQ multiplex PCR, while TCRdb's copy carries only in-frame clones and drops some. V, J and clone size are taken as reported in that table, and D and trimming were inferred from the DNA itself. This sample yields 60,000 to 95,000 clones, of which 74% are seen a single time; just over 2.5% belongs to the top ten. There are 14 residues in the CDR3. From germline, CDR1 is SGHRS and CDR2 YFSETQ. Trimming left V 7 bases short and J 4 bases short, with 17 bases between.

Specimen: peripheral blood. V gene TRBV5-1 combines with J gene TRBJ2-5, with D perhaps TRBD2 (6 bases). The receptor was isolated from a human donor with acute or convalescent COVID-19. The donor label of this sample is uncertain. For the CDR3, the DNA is TGCGCCAGCGCAGCGGGTCGTGGGGTAGAGACCCAGTACTTC. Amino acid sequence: CASAAGRGVETQYF.